The sample holds a few counts of the clone carrying this T cell receptor (beta chain). The source of the sample is a study of blood T cell repertoires in COVID-19. In the study overall: COVID-19 samples collected from the United States, Italy and Spain covered acute and convalescent phases. In each case, the material was cDNA or gDNA derived from T cells, B-cell-depleted T cells, or PBMCs.

Trimming shortened V by 1 base and J by 10 bases, and 14 bases separated the two germline ends. The CDR3 is 15 residues long. Germline assignment: CDR1 SGHTA and CDR2 FQGNSA. The authors' processing: Estimates of nucleated cell counts were drawn from the amplification of reference gene primers. TCRdb's table, derived via immunoSEQ multiplex PCR, lists solely in-frame clones and lacks some. V and J calls and clone size are those listed in that table; D and trimming were worked out from the DNA. The sample includes 85,000 to 100,000 clones, roughly 70% seen only once; the top ten take under 30%. The specimen sequenced was peripheral blood. The receptor was isolated from a woman in her sixties or seventies in a cohort sampled during active or convalescent COVID-19. V gene TRBV7-2 combines with J gene TRBJ1-6; weak D call: TRBD1 (5 bases). The CDR3 protein is CASSLGQGTFSPLHF. In DNA form, the CDR3 reads TGTGCCAGCAGCTTAGGTCAGGGAACCTTCTCACCCCTCCACTTT.